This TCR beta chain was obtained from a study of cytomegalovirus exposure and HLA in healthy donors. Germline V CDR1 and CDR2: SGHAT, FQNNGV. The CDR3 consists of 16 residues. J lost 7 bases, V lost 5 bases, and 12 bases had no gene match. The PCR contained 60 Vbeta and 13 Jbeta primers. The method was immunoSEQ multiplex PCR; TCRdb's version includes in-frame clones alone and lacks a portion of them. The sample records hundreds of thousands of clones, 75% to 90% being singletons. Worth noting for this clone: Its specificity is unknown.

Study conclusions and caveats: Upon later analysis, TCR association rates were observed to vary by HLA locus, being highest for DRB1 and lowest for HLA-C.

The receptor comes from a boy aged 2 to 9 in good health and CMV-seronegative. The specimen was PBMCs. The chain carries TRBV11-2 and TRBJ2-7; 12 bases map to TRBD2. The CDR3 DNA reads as TGTGCCAGCAGCCCGATAACTAGCGGGAGGCAGGATGAGCAGTACTTC. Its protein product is CASSPITSGRQDEQYF.